This TCR beta chain was captured in a study of regulatory T cells in long-lasting Graves disease (dated by TCRdb to about 2021). Regarding the research as a whole: In the newly diagnosed Graves' disease group, patients had been taking antithyroid drugs for less than 3 months. A total of roughly 35 samples underwent TCR sequencing: some 13 from persistent and approximately 20 from newly diagnosed Graves' disease patients. Patients with persistent Graves' disease were compared with patients with newly diagnosed Graves' disease using TCR sequencing and RNA sequencing of peripheral blood. The study was conducted in China and was registered as a clinical trial.

V is reduced by 2 bases and J by 2 bases, leaving a spacing of 8 bases between them. The germline V gene sets CDR1 to SGHDT and CDR2 to YYEEEE. Counted from cysteine to phenylalanine, this CDR3 has 14 amino acids. The read is trimmed to its CDR3 DNA, 42 bases read in frame from base 1. In light of the paper, this sample's time point label describes: newly diagnosed GD, antithyroid drugs for less than 3 months. For both TCR sequencing and RNA sequencing, RNA was extracted from PBMCs using TRIzol. Graves' disease was diagnosed according to American Thyroid Association guidelines. The patients came from an endocrinology department in Xi'an, China. Each patient gave 7.5 to 10 milliliters of peripheral blood, collected in an EDTA anticoagulant tube. Ficoll Paque Plus density gradient separation was used to isolate PBMCs, and no further T cell sorting was performed. RNA quality was checked with an Agilent 2100 Bioanalyzer and agarose gel, and concentration with a NanoDrop 2000.

The library relied on multiplex PCR. TCRdb names Illumina HiSeq 4000 as the instrument used. iRepertoire HTBI primers and Arm-PCR amplification of CDR3 regions were used to construct TCR beta libraries. Before sequencing, the PCR products underwent gel purification. The authors' pipeline ran thus. A total of 60 to 80 TRBV and some 15 TRBJ segments were identified across samples and were used for gene usage analysis of CDR3 amino acid clonotypes. Filtered high-quality paired reads were merged into contigs using COPE and FqMerger. BLAST was used to align contigs to the IMGT TRBV, TRBD and TRBJ reference genes, and CDR3 was defined following IMGT. Any clonotype with a frequency above 0.1% was counted as a highly expanded clone. Repertoire diversity was measured by Shannon entropy, and V-J evenness by the Gini coefficient. A clonotype found in more than one individual was treated as public. TCRdb itself trimmed the public reads at Q25 with fastp, ran MiXCR and retained productive beta chains. Rows merge per CDR3 protein into single entries with the most common DNA and genes. The V and J calls, along with clone size, are taken from TCRdb and not from the paper's own processing. In all, the sample holds under 500,000 distinct CDR3 sequences, and less than 20% of those were seen once. Around a tenth of the sample lies in the top ten.

What the study reported, not specific to this receptor: As a limitation, the authors acknowledged that the small sample size may reduce accuracy. Sequencing and analysis were limited to the TCR beta chain. More public clonotypes were shared among persistent patients (around 2,600) than among newly diagnosed patients (more than 950). Lower TCR Shannon entropy and fewer highly expanded clones were observed in persistent Graves' disease patients than in newly diagnosed patients, which suggested clonal expansion. Because the primary lesion, thyroid tissue, could not be accessed, the study looked at peripheral blood alone. Persistent disease showed preferential use of TRBV28, TRBJ1-2 and TRBJ2-5, whereas newly diagnosed disease favored TRBV20-1 and TRBJ2-1.

About this clonotype: The antigen it binds to is not known. The input lacks base qualities; no much larger clone sits a single base away.

These data are also associated with another study on T cells in Graves' hyperthyroidism and ophthalmopathy. As the second study states: Graves' hyperthyroidism was defined as stable when no progression to ophthalmopathy occurred over 18 months of follow-up. Hyperthyroidism patients were newly diagnosed, with disease duration under 2 months, and aged 18 to 65 years. Exclusion was applied to patients with uncontrolled infections, other autoimmune diseases, pregnancy or lactation. Diagnoses were based on clinical symptoms, serum thyroxine and TRAb, thyroid ultrasound and orbital computed tomography. The TCR CDR3 was subjected to a first round of RT-PCR using the HTBI primer set and the Qiagen OneStep RT-PCR kit. Blood samples also contained most of the expanded thyroid clonotypes (frequency above 0.001), which suggests that blood repertoires may reflect thyroid immune responses. In cross-validation, a model built on a 13 V-J signature told ophthalmopathy apart from stable hyperthyroidism with 87.88% sensitivity and about 81% specificity, and in testing the same model reached 80%/75%. During validation, the model predicted progression to ophthalmopathy a median of about 6.5 months ahead of onset, with more than 60% sensitivity and 72% to 80% specificity. To identify TCR V-J signatures that set the groups apart, the researchers used a discovery cohort of 95 to 100 patients, made up of 43 with Graves' ophthalmopathy and around 58 with stable Graves' hyperthyroidism. Prospective prediction of ophthalmopathy was tested in an independent validation cohort of some 20 hyperthyroidism patients and approximately 17 patients who later progressed to ophthalmopathy. The approximately 90 discovery patients were randomly split 7:3 into training and test sets. Thyroid tissue and blood T-cell repertoires from about six Graves' hyperthyroidism patients were also compared in the study. After blood sampling, hyperthyroidism patients were treated with methimazole at a starting dose of 30 mg daily, and ophthalmopathy patients were treated with high-dose intravenous methylprednisolone. Libraries were constructed in a second round of multiplex PCR, after which size selection and purification were performed. Libraries were sequenced paired-end with 100 bp reads on an Illumina HiSeq2000. SOAPnuke was used to process the raw data, throwing out any read that contained adapters or uncalled bases, had a mean Phred below 15, or lacked an exact constant-primer or identifier match. COPE v1.2.5 was used to merge high-quality paired reads, and clonotypes were defined as unique nucleotide sequences. MiTCR v1.1 was used to align the clonotypes against IMGT TRBV, TRBD and TRBJ reference segments. Analysis was restricted to V-J combinations with a frequency above 0.0001, which covered roughly 99% of repertoires. A TCS score was defined as the ratio of F50 (clonal expansion) to E x V (chaos), with BLOSUM62-based TCRdist applied between CDR3 peptides within each V-J. Welch's t-statistics and random forest reduced roughly 540 V-J features to about 13, which were used in a naive Bayes classifier (R e1071). No statistical method was used to set the sample size in advance, and investigators knew the group allocation. The paper describes TCR Vbeta CDR3 sequencing of fewer than 150 peripheral blood samples, made up of roughly 45 ophthalmopathy patients, some 80 hyperthyroidism patients and 17 progressor patients.

The TCR was taken from a woman under 40 with Graves disease. Donor details come from another sample of the same person, matched by shared clones. Rearrangement joined TRBV5-6 to TRBJ2-1; the D region possibly corresponds to TRBD2 (5 bases align). The input for sequencing was peripheral blood mononuclear cells (PBMCs), taken at new diagnosis, from a patient treated with antithyroid drugs. The CDR3 amino acid sequence is: CASSFPGTYNEQFF. The nucleotide sequence is TGTGCCAGCAGCTTCCCCGGGACCTACAATGAGCAGTTCTTC.